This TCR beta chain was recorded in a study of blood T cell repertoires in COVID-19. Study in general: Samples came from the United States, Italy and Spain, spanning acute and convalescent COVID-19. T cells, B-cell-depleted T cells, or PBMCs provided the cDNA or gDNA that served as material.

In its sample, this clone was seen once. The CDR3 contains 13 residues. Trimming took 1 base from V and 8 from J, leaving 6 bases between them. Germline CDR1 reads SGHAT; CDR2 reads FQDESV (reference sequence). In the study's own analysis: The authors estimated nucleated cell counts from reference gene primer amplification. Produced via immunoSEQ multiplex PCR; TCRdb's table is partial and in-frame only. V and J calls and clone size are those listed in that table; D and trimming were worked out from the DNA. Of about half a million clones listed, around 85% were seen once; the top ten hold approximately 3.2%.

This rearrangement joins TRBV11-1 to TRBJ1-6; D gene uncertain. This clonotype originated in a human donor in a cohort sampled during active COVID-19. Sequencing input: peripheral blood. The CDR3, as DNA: TGTGCCAGCAGCTTAGGCCGCGATTCACCCCTCCACTTT. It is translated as CASSLGRDSPLHF.